This T cell receptor (beta chain) was retrieved from a study of cytomegalovirus exposure and HLA in healthy donors. Across the study: Among around 200 million T cells, an earlier analysis found roughly 110 million unique TCR beta sequences. Early released data had around 88 million unique TCRs, all coming from HLA-typed donors.

V gave up 0 bases and J gave up 6 bases; unmatched junction bases: 7. The CDR3 sequence is 16 residues long. Germline values: CDR1 MNHEY, CDR2 SVGAGI. The PCR made use of 60 Vbeta and 13 Jbeta primers. In the source study's methods: In a later analysis, about 9.9 million of 75 million to 90 million unique beta chains occurred in at least two donors. Some clones are missing from TCRdb's copy, which holds only in-frame ones; the method was immunoSEQ multiplex PCR. From that table come the V and J calls and clone size; the DNA was used to work out D and trimming. The repertoire holds roughly 61,000 clones, with around 81% as singletons. Regarding this clone: The antigen is undetermined.

Study-level results: In a later analysis, TCR beta V- and J-gene trimming was associated with a missense DCLRE1C variant.

The sequence was obtained from a male donor in good health and CMV-seronegative. V usage is TRBV6-5 and J usage is TRBJ2-1; 8 bases are a match to TRBD2. Sequencing was done on a sample of PBMCs. The CDR3 DNA is TGTGCCAGCAGTTACTCGAGGCGGGGGGACCCCAATGAGCAGTTCTTC. This sequence encodes CASSYSRRGDPNEQFF.